The clone carrying this TCR beta chain appeared once. The trim removed 4 bases at V and 4 bases at J, leaving 2 bases unmatched. CDR1 LNHDA and CDR2 SQIVND come from the germline V gene (reference sequence). The CDR3 is made up of 15 amino acids. This specimen belongs to a study of sequential checkpoint blockade in melanoma. Treatment reported: randomized to nivolumab then ipilimumab (arm A) or the reverse (arm B). Patients had received no earlier DNA-damaging chemotherapy. Sorted cells were live CD3+CD8+, lacking CD19 and CD56, from PBMCs. Here immunoSEQ multiplex PCR was the method, and the copy in TCRdb shows in-frame clones only, minus some. The sample carries about 12,000 clones, about 65% recorded once.

This clonotype originated in a human donor with melanoma. This chain joins TRBV19 and TRBJ2-2, with TRBD2 identical over 11 bases. Sequenced material: CD8+ T cells sorted from blood (inferred from file names), taken from a patient given nivolumab and ipilimumab in sequence. The CDR3 coding sequence is TGTGCCAGTAGTACCCTAGCGGGAGGCACCGGGGAGCTGTTTTTT. This gives the protein CASSTLAGGTGELFF.